These 25 T cell receptor beta chains originate from one sample sequenced in a study of blood T cell repertoires in COVID-19. The protocol was immunoSEQ multiplex PCR, while the TCRdb copy is restricted to in-frame clones and leaves out a portion. The sample carries approximately 220,000 clones, about 88% recorded once. Material for sequencing was peripheral blood. The receptor set was obtained from a man between 45 and 60 years old who had recovered from COVID-19.

This sequence joins TRBV7-6 and TRBJ2-1, with TRBD2 matching 8 bases. This CDR3 spans 13 amino acids. The V gene's germline CDR1 is SGHVS and CDR2 FNYEAQ. The junction had 7 bases not matched to a gene; V was cut back by 6 bases and J by 9 bases. DNA of the CDR3: TGTGCCAGCAGAGGGACTAGTGGCGGTGAGCAGTTCTTC. Amino acid sequence: CASRGTSGGEQFF.

This chain joins TRBV27 and TRBJ2-7, with TRBD1 identical over 7 bases. V gave up 2 bases and J gave up 2 bases; unmatched junction bases: 6. The CDR3 is made up of 15 amino acids. CDR1 is MNHEY, CDR2 SMNVEV, per germline (reference sequence). The DNA of the CDR3 is TGTGCCAGCAGTTTAATGGGACAGACCCCCTACGAGCAGTACTTC. It is translated as CASSLMGQTPYEQYF.

The chain recombines TRBV6-5 with TRBJ1-6; D is ambiguous. CDR1 and CDR2 (germline): MNHEY, SVGAGI. The CDR3 contains 13 residues. V was shortened by 2 bases and J by 9 bases, with 8 bases between the two germline ends. The CDR3 region has the DNA TGTGCCAGCAGTTACGGCTTTTCTTCACCCCTCCACTTT. Protein: CASSYGFSSPLHF.

The V gene is TRBV18, the J gene TRBJ2-1; D gene unclear. Germline V gene lookup returns CDR1 KGHSH and CDR2 LQKENI. V lost 2 bases and J lost 5, with 7 bases in between. CDR3 length equals 13 residues. The CDR3 here is CASSPSVNNEQFF. CDR3 in DNA: TGTGCCAGCTCACCATCCGTAAACAATGAGCAGTTCTTC.

The chain is built from TRBV6-1 and TRBJ2-1; maybe TRBD2 (5 bases). The CDR3 length is 16 residues. Germline loops: CDR1 MNHNS, CDR2 SASEGT. V was trimmed by 4 bases and J by 0 bases, leaving 13 bases between them. CDR3 bases: TGTGCCAGCAGTGTATTCTGGGAGAGCTCCTACAATGAGCAGTTCTTC. Its translation: CASSVFWESSYNEQFF.

The chain carries TRBV28 and TRBJ1-3; D gene unclear. This CDR3 has 14 residues. CDR1 is MDHEN, CDR2 SYDVKM, per germline. The germline V and J ends were trimmed by 9 bases and 0 bases, with 12 bases remaining between them. The CDR3 loop reads CASIQILSGNTIYF. CDR3 bases: TGTGCCAGTATACAGATACTCTCTGGAAACACCATATATTTT.

The gene calls are TRBV11-1 and TRBJ1-1, with no clear D. Trimming pared 1 base from V and 5 bases from J, leaving 8 bases between. The germline gives CDR1 SGHAT, CDR2 FQDESV (reference sequence). There are 13 residues in the CDR3. The chain's CDR3 is CASSLDRSTEAFF. The CDR3, as DNA: TGTGCCAGCAGCTTAGACAGAAGTACTGAAGCTTTCTTT.

V usage is TRBV9 and J usage is TRBJ2-2, with D tentatively TRBD2 (5 bases). The germline V and J ends were trimmed by 4 bases and 2 bases, with 12 bases remaining between them. CDR1 is SGDLS and CDR2 is YYNGEE in the germline V gene. This CDR3 comprises 15 residues. The CDR3 here is CASSSRTSNTGELFF. In DNA form, the CDR3 reads TGTGCCAGCAGCTCCAGGACTTCAAACACCGGGGAGCTGTTTTTT.

The J gene is TRBJ1-6, the V gene TRBV28; maybe TRBD1 (6 bases). CDR1 MDHEN and CDR2 SYDVKM come from the germline V gene. With 3 bases removed from V and 7 bases from J, the gap between germline ends came to 13 bases. The CDR3 sequence is 15 residues long. The CDR3 DNA reads as TGTGCCAGCAGTTTGTGGACAGTTGTGAATTCACCCCTCCACTTT. Translated, it gives CASSLWTVVNSPLHF.

The rearrangement uses TRBV19 and TRBJ2-7; 15 nucleotides align to TRBD2. V lost 3 bases and J lost 4; bases outside the gene matches: 1. Germline V gives CDR1 LNHDA, CDR2 SQIVND (reference sequence). CDR3 length equals 15 residues. The CDR3 DNA follows: TGTGCCAGTAGTATGGGGACTAGCGGGAGGTACGAGCAGTACTTC. As protein: CASSMGTSGRYEQYF.

This clone was counted a single time. The gene calls are TRBV28 and TRBJ1-2, with 7 bases that match TRBD1. This CDR3 comprises 16 residues. CDR1 is MDHEN and CDR2 is SYDVKM in the germline V gene. V lost 5 bases and J lost 2; bases outside the gene matches: 11. CDR3 in amino acids: CASSHARGRGNYGYTF. In DNA form, the CDR3 reads TGTGCCAGCAGTCACGCCCGGGGCAGGGGGAACTATGGCTACACCTTC.

The chain carries TRBV29-1 and TRBJ2-3, with 13 positions matching TRBD2. This CDR3 has 19 residues. The V gene end was trimmed by 4 bases and the J gene end by 4 bases; junction bases not matched to a gene: 17. Germline V lookup: CDR1 SQVTM, CDR2 ANQGSEA. The CDR3 spells CSVVPRLAGGRLIADTQYF. The CDR3, as DNA: TGCAGCGTTGTTCCCCGACTAGCGGGAGGAAGGTTAATTGCAGATACGCAGTATTTT.

This clone was seen only once. This chain links TRBV6-4 with TRBJ2-2; D not certain. V shed 4 bases and J shed 5 bases, with 11 bases lying between them. This CDR3 comprises 14 residues. Germline V gene data show CDR1 as MRHNA and CDR2 as SNTAGT. The CDR3 loop reads CASSVRPETGELFF. CDR3 DNA: TGTGCCAGCAGTGTAAGACCGGAGACCGGGGAGCTGTTTTTT.

V usage is TRBV18 and J usage is TRBJ1-1; a weak D match, TRBD1 (5 bases). In germline, CDR1 is KGHSH, CDR2 LQKENI. CDR3 length equals 14 residues. V lost 7 bases, J lost 1 base, and 13 bases lay in between. The CDR3 protein is CASFRDRPNTEAFF. The CDR3 DNA follows: TGTGCCAGCTTCCGAGACAGACCGAACACTGAAGCTTTCTTT.

Remarks on this clone: Other DNA sequences in the sample encode the same CDR3. The chain combines TRBV27 with TRBJ1-5; 9 positions agree with TRBD1. CDR1 and CDR2 (germline): MNHEY, SMNVEV (reference sequence). The CDR3 contains 15 residues. The J segment lost 3 bases and the V segment lost 2 bases, leaving 2 bases of the junction unmatched. The CDR3 region is CASSLNRGLNQPQHF. CDR3 nucleotides: TGTGCCAGCAGTTTAAACAGGGGGCTCAATCAGCCCCAGCATTTT.

This chain connects TRBV30 to TRBJ2-5, with D possibly TRBD1 on 7 matching bases. V shed 0 bases and J shed 5 bases, with 19 bases lying between them. This CDR3 comprises 16 residues. CDR1 GTSNPN and CDR2 SVGIG come from the germline V gene (reference sequence). The CDR3 loop is CAWSVGRGRWLETQYF. The CDR3 nucleotides read TGTGCCTGGAGTGTGGGCAGGGGGAGGTGGTTGGAGACCCAGTACTTC.

The V call is TRBV5-4, the J call TRBJ2-7; 7 bases fit TRBD1. From germline, CDR1 is SGHNT and CDR2 YYREEE (reference sequence). The CDR3 runs 13 residues. V trimming: 4 bases; J trimming: 4 bases; junction bases outside the gene matches: 5. The CDR3 sequence is CASSNGQAYEQYF. The CDR3 nucleotides read TGTGCCAGCAGCAACGGACAGGCGTACGAGCAGTACTTC.

J is TRBJ1-2 and V is TRBV6-5; D is unresolved. This CDR3 region has 13 residues. V was shortened by 2 bases and J by 8 bases, with 12 bases between the two germline ends. The germline gives CDR1 MNHEY, CDR2 SVGAGI. The CDR3 sequence: CASSYASFGGYTF. The CDR3 DNA sequence: TGTGCCAGCAGTTACGCTAGTTTCGGGGGCTACACCTTC.

V is TRBV12-5 and J is TRBJ2-5; 14 bases are a match to TRBD2. With V trimmed by 1 base and J by 0 bases, 1 base remained unmatched. This CDR3 region has 17 residues. Germline-derived CDR1 and CDR2 are LGHNT and FRNRAP. Here the CDR3 reads CASGLGLAGGYQETQYF. The CDR3 bases are TGTGCTAGTGGTTTGGGACTAGCGGGAGGGTACCAAGAGACCCAGTACTTC.

The CDR3 nucleotides are TGTGCCAGCAGTATAGCGGGGGCCTACACAGATACGCAGTATTTT. Translating it yields CASSIAGAYTDTQYF. This rearrangement joins TRBV28 to TRBJ2-3; 9 positions agree with TRBD2. The CDR3 loop spans 15 amino acids. The germline gives CDR1 MDHEN, CDR2 SYDVKM. Losses at the gene ends were 5 bases for V and 2 bases for J; bases not matched to a gene: 5.

This clone was detected many times. CDR3 amino acids: CASSQGTSGNYIDTQYF. The CDR3 nucleotides read TGTGCCAGCAGCCAAGGGACTAGCGGTAACTATATAGATACGCAGTATTTT. This chain joins TRBV11-2 and TRBJ2-3; TRBD2 matches at 11 bases. The CDR3 has 17 amino acids. V gave up 5 bases and J gave up 5 bases; unmatched junction bases: 12. Germline V gives CDR1 SGHAT, CDR2 FQNNGV.

The chain carries TRBV5-1 and TRBJ2-6, with 8 bases aligning to TRBD1. CDR3 length equals 17 residues. Trimming at V came to 4 bases and at J to 0 bases, leaving 6 bases not matched to a gene. Per the germline V gene, CDR1 is SGHRS and CDR2 is YFSETQ. CDR3 sequence reads: CASSSRTGPSGANVLTF. CDR3 nucleotide sequence: TGCGCCAGCAGCAGTCGGACAGGGCCCTCTGGGGCCAACGTCCTGACTTTC.

The chain employs TRBV30 and TRBJ2-4; 11 nucleotides match TRBD1. With V trimmed by 1 base and J by 11 bases, 7 bases remained unmatched. Germline CDR1 GTSNPN, CDR2 SVGIG (reference sequence). The CDR3 runs to 14 residues. The CDR3 sequence: CAWSASGQGVLQYF. The CDR3, as DNA: TGTGCCTGGAGTGCCTCGGGACAGGGGGTTCTTCAGTACTTC.

The gene calls are TRBV4-2 and TRBJ2-7; 10 nucleotides agree with TRBD2. This CDR3 is 17 amino acids long. The V gene end was trimmed by 4 bases and the J gene end by 7 bases; junction bases not matched to a gene: 16. CDR1 and CDR2 from the germline V gene are LGHNA and YNFKEQ. CDR3 loop: CASSPGLAGVGVWEQYF. The CDR3, as DNA: TGTGCCAGCAGCCCAGGCCTAGCGGGAGTAGGTGTGTGGGAGCAGTACTTC.

This chain joins TRBV28 and TRBJ1-1; a possible D gene is TRBD1 (6 bases). This CDR3 region has 15 residues. Looked up from germline, CDR1 is MDHEN and CDR2 is SYDVKM. The ends were cut back, 3 bases at V and 0 bases at J, with 11 bases in the middle. This CDR3 is CASSFTDRMNTEAFF. As DNA, the CDR3 is TGTGCCAGCAGTTTCACGGACAGAATGAACACTGAAGCTTTCTTT.